These 13 T cell receptor beta chains originate from one sample sequenced in a study of cytomegalovirus exposure and HLA in healthy donors. A multiplex PCR was run with 60 Vbeta primers and 13 Jbeta primers. Using immunoSEQ multiplex PCR, the repertoire was profiled, and TCRdb retains in-frame clones only, with some absent. The sample carries roughly 100,000 clones, approximately 70% recorded once. The sequenced sample was PBMCs. These receptors were collected from a woman aged 45-65 years in good health and CMV-seronegative.

V gene TRBV11-3 combines with J gene TRBJ2-7, with D maybe TRBD1 (5 bases). CDR1 and CDR2 (germline): SGHNT, YENEEA. Trimming took off 5 bases at V and 3 bases at J, with 11 bases between the two ends. The CDR3 loop spans 13 amino acids. The CDR3 sequence is CASSTRQGYEQYF. CDR3 DNA sequence: TGTGCCAGCAGCACCCGGCAGGGCTACGAGCAGTACTTC.

This chain uses TRBV6-5 with TRBJ2-5; 8 bases match TRBD1. The CDR3 totals 14 residues. Germline CDR1 and CDR2: MNHEY and SVGAGI. With 5 bases clipped from V and 4 bases from J, the junction kept 6 bases outside the gene matches. In DNA, the CDR3 is TGTGCCAGCAGTCAGAACAGGGGGAGAGAGACCCAGTACTTC. This encodes CASSQNRGRETQYF.

The chain couples TRBV11-2 to TRBJ2-7; D not resolved. CDR1 and CDR2 (germline): SGHAT, FQNNGV. V was shortened by 6 bases and J by 3 bases, with 12 bases between the two germline ends. This CDR3 region has 13 residues. CDR3 protein: CASRSFDFYEQYF. CDR3 nucleotide sequence: TGTGCCAGCAGGAGTTTTGATTTCTACGAGCAGTACTTC.

This clone showed up just once. The junction departs from the called germline gene at one end, perhaps through a read error. J is TRBJ1-1 and V is TRBV27, with TRBD1 identical over 8 bases. The CDR3 has 12 residues. Germline V gene sequence: CDR1 MNHEY, CDR2 SMNVEV (reference sequence). CDR3 protein: CASSFRDRSLSF. CDR3 nucleotides: TGTGCCAGCAGTTTCCGGGACAGGTCGCTTAGCTTT.

This clone was found a few times. The V call is TRBV28, the J call TRBJ1-6; TRBD1 might be the D (5 bases). Trimming shortened V by 6 bases and J by 16 bases, and 13 bases separated the two germline ends. This CDR3 spans 11 amino acids. Germline V CDR1 and CDR2: MDHEN, SYDVKM. The CDR3 coding sequence is TGTGCCAGCAGCCCCGGGGGGAGACTCCACTTT. Translating it yields CASSPGGRLHF.

The V gene is TRBV19, the J gene TRBJ2-1, with TRBD1 identical over 9 bases. The CDR3 is made up of 14 amino acids. V lost 8 bases and J lost 6; bases outside the gene matches: 8. In germline, CDR1 is LNHDA, CDR2 SQIVND (reference sequence). The CDR3 sequence is CASRRDRVGNEQFF. DNA of the CDR3: TGTGCCAGTCGCCGGGACAGGGTTGGCAATGAGCAGTTCTTC.

The J gene is TRBJ2-2, the V gene TRBV2, with 8 bases fitting TRBD2. Trimming removed 5 bases from V and 5 bases from J; junction bases left unmatched: 7. The CDR3 runs to 15 residues. Germline V gene lookup returns CDR1 SNHLY and CDR2 FYNNEI. CDR3 in amino acids: CASSRDLAGTGELFF. The DNA of the CDR3 is TGTGCCAGCAGTCGGGACTTAGCGGGAACCGGGGAGCTGTTTTTT.

The rearrangement joins TRBV12-5 to TRBJ2-5; 12 bases match TRBD2. Trimming removed 6 bases from V and 5 bases from J; junction bases left unmatched: 13. This CDR3 spans 17 amino acids. CDR1 is LGHNT, CDR2 FRNRAP, per germline. The CDR3 is CASGRGLAGQFRETQYF. CDR3 nucleotide sequence: TGTGCTAGTGGCCGCGGACTAGCGGGACAGTTTAGGGAGACCCAGTACTTC.

The J gene is TRBJ1-1, the V gene TRBV2; TRBD1 matches 7 bases. The germline V gene has CDR1 SNHLY and CDR2 FYNNEI. The CDR3 totals 16 residues. Germline trimming cut 10 bases from V and 5 bases from J; bases unmatched to any gene: 19. The CDR3 bases are TGTGCCATCACAGTGGCCCGGTATTCCAGGGGGACTGAAGCTTTCTTT. Translating gives CAITVARYSRGTEAFF.

The chain links TRBV5-1 to TRBJ2-3; D remains ambiguous. Germline lookup yields CDR1 SGHRS and CDR2 YFSETQ. Trimming removed 3 bases from V and 2 bases from J, with 13 bases in between. CDR3 size: 15 residues. This chain's CDR3 is CASSSSSRYTDTQYF. CDR3 DNA sequence: TGCGCCAGCAGCTCTAGTAGCAGATACACAGATACGCAGTATTTT. The full variable domain, with the rest looked up from reference TRBV5-1 and TRBJ2-3, is KAGVTQTPRYLIKTRGQQVTLSCSPISGHRSVSWYQQTPGQGLQFLFEYFSETQRNKGNFPGRFSGRQFSNSRSEMNVSTLELGDSALYLCASSSSSRYTDTQYFGPGTRLTVL.

The chain combines TRBV7-8 with TRBJ2-7; TRBD1 matches 9 bases. Looked up from germline, CDR1 is SGHVS and CDR2 is FQNEAQ. Unmatched junction bases numbered 4, after V lost 0 bases and J lost 4 bases. There are 15 residues in the CDR3. CDR3 in DNA: TGTGCCAGCAGCTTAGCCGGGACAGGGACGTACGAGCAGTACTTC. This gives the protein CASSLAGTGTYEQYF.

The V call is TRBV6-5, the J call TRBJ1-4, with D possibly TRBD1 on 6 matching bases. The length of the CDR3 is 14 residues. Germline V gives CDR1 MNHEY, CDR2 SVGAGI. V was cut by 6 bases and J by 10 bases, with 18 bases left in between. The CDR3 nucleotides read TGTGCCAGCAGCGCAGGGGTGCTTACGGGAAAACTGTTTTTT. Translation gives CASSAGVLTGKLFF.

The gene calls are TRBV9 and TRBJ2-7, with 7 bases matching TRBD2. Germline V CDR1 and CDR2: SGDLS, YYNGEE. After removal of 4 bases from V and 3 bases from J, the junction contained 13 bases not matched to a gene. The CDR3 is made up of 16 amino acids. CDR3 residues: CASSPRPGTILYEQYF. The CDR3 nucleotides read TGTGCCAGCAGCCCTAGGCCCGGGACTATTCTCTACGAGCAGTACTTC.